The 25 T cell receptor beta chains in this list originate from one sample, sequenced in a study of blood T cell repertoires in COVID-19. Some clones are missing from TCRdb's copy, which holds only in-frame ones; the method was immunoSEQ multiplex PCR. The sample lists 250,000 to 350,000 clones; approximately 91% were seen once. The sample taken for sequencing was peripheral blood. The receptors derive from a woman aged 40 to 50 who had recovered from COVID-19.

This chain links TRBV5-1 with TRBJ2-7, with TRBD1 matching over 9 bases. Germline trimming cut 4 bases from V and 1 base from J; bases unmatched to any gene: 6. There are 15 residues in the CDR3. Germline values: CDR1 SGHRS, CDR2 YFSETQ. CDR3 region: CASSPPTGGSYEQYF. The CDR3, as DNA: TGCGCCAGCAGCCCACCGACAGGGGGGTCCTACGAGCAGTACTTC.

The J gene is TRBJ2-2, the V gene TRBV12-3 or TRBV12-4; TRBD1 is a possible D gene (6 bases). This CDR3 region has 13 residues. Trimming stripped 6 bases from V and 7 bases from J, with 12 bases between. The CDR3 region is CASRQGTGGELFF. CDR3 nucleotide sequence: TGTGCCAGCAGACAGGGAACGGGCGGGGAGCTGTTTTTT.

J is TRBJ2-7 and V is TRBV14; the match to TRBD1 covers 8 bases. This CDR3 spans 13 amino acids. The germline V gene has CDR1 SGHDN and CDR2 FVKESK. V lost 1 base, J lost 6 bases, and 2 bases stayed unmatched. The CDR3 spells CASSQGTGSEQYF. CDR3 nucleotides: TGTGCCAGCAGCCAAGGGACAGGGTCCGAGCAGTACTTC.

This clone appeared a single time. The chain combines TRBV4-1 with TRBJ2-3; 14 nucleotides line up with TRBD2. Germline V gene lookup returns CDR1 MGHRA and CDR2 YSYEKL. Trimming took 5 bases from V and 6 from J; bases not matched to a gene: 7. The CDR3 covers 16 residues. The chain's CDR3 is CASSEWGLAGVDTQYF. The CDR3 DNA is TGCGCCAGCAGCGAGTGGGGACTAGCGGGAGTCGATACGCAGTATTTT.

This chain connects TRBV15 to TRBJ2-3; the match to TRBD2 covers 10 bases. This CDR3 comprises 17 residues. Germline V lookup: CDR1 LNHNV, CDR2 YYDKDF (reference sequence). V lost 0 bases and J lost 0; bases outside the gene matches: 3. Here the CDR3 DNA reads TGTGCCACCAGCAGAGATGTGACTAGCGGGAGCACAGATACGCAGTATTTT. Amino acids: CATSRDVTSGSTDTQYF.

The chain uses TRBV29-1 and TRBJ2-7; TRBD2 is a possible D gene (6 bases). Germline values: CDR1 SQVTM, CDR2 ANQGSEA. Trimming removed 6 bases at V and 3 bases at J, with 18 bases between. CDR3 length: 14 amino acids. The CDR3 DNA sequence: TGCAGCGTGTCCCCCGGCCTAGCGAGCTACGAGCAGTACTTC. Residues: CSVSPGLASYEQYF.

This rearrangement joins TRBV25-1 to TRBJ1-1; 10 bases line up with TRBD1. The length of the CDR3 is 18 residues. With V trimmed by 4 bases and J by 0 bases, 11 bases remained unmatched. The germline gives CDR1 MGHDK, CDR2 SYGVNS. The CDR3 region is CASSGETGGAILNTEAFF. The CDR3 coding sequence is TGTGCCAGCAGTGGAGAGACAGGGGGCGCGATCCTGAACACTGAAGCTTTCTTT.

The chain joins TRBV28 to TRBJ2-6, with 12 bases identical to TRBD1. Trimming at V came to 6 bases and at J to 1 base, leaving 4 bases not matched to a gene. The germline V gene encodes CDR1 MDHEN and CDR2 SYDVKM. This CDR3 contains 17 residues. This chain's CDR3 is CASRPGQGASGANVLTF. The CDR3 DNA follows: TGTGCCAGCAGACCGGGACAGGGGGCTTCTGGGGCCAACGTCCTGACTTTC.

This rearrangement joins TRBV27 to TRBJ1-2; weak D call: TRBD1 (6 bases). The CDR3 runs to 13 residues. Germline-derived CDR1 and CDR2 are MNHEY and SMNVEV (reference sequence). V gave up 3 bases and J gave up 7 bases, with 12 bases separating them. The CDR3 protein is CASSFQQGRGYTF. In DNA, the CDR3 is TGTGCCAGCAGTTTTCAACAGGGTCGTGGCTACACCTTC.

A single count supports this clone. This chain uses TRBV3-1 (or the pseudogene TRBV3-2) with TRBJ2-5, with D unclear. V lost 1 base and J lost 5, with 14 bases in between. CDR1 and CDR2 from the germline V gene are LGHDT and YNNKEL (reference sequence). The CDR3 has 15 residues. The CDR3 spells CASSQVVGGQETQYF. Written as DNA, the CDR3 is TGTGCCAGCAGCCAAGTCGTTGGCGGCCAGGAGACCCAGTACTTC.

The J gene is TRBJ1-3, the V gene TRBV5-6, with D perhaps TRBD1 (5 bases). Trimming removed 1 base at V and 0 bases at J, with 11 bases between. The length of the CDR3 is 16 residues. Germline CDR1 is SGHDT and CDR2 is YYEEEE. This CDR3 is CASSLSRGISGNTIYF. The CDR3 nucleotides are TGTGCCAGCAGCTTGAGTAGGGGCATCTCTGGAAACACCATATATTTT.

The chain joins TRBV3-1 (or the pseudogene TRBV3-2) to TRBJ1-2, with unresolved D. From germline, CDR1 is LGHDT and CDR2 YNNKEL (reference sequence). There are 14 residues in the CDR3. The V gene lost 0 bases and the J gene lost 2 bases, with 7 bases spanning the gap. CDR3: CASSQEAGNYGYTF. The CDR3 bases are TGTGCCAGCAGCCAAGAGGCAGGAAACTATGGCTACACCTTC.

V is TRBV2 and J is TRBJ2-2; 13 bases align to TRBD2. Germline V gene lookup returns CDR1 SNHLY and CDR2 FYNNEI. This CDR3 region has 22 residues. J was trimmed by 2 bases and V by 6 bases; bases with no gene match: 21. For the CDR3, the DNA is TGTGCCAGCAGAGCAGGGGTCGCGGGGGGACTAGCGGGAAAGGGAAACACCGGGGAGCTGTTTTTT. Protein: CASRAGVAGGLAGKGNTGELFF.

The CDR3 here is CASGSTGGASGELFF. CDR3 coding DNA: TGTGCCAGCGGGTCGACAGGGGGCGCGTCCGGGGAGCTGTTTTTT. This sequence joins TRBV28 and TRBJ2-2; 10 bases line up with TRBD1. The germline V gene encodes CDR1 MDHEN and CDR2 SYDVKM. V was pared by 8 bases and J by 6 bases, with 9 bases of the junction left unmatched. CDR3 length equals 15 residues. The full variable domain, in which reference TRBV28 and TRBJ2-2 provide the parts outside the CDR3, is DVKVTQSSRYLVKRTGEKVFLECVQDMDHENMFWYRQDPGLGLRLIYFSYDVKMKEKGDIPEGYSVSREKKERFSLILESASTNQTSMYLCASGSTGGASGELFFGEGSRLTVL.

The chain couples TRBV7-9 to TRBJ1-1, with D possibly being TRBD1 (5 bases). V dropped 2 bases and J dropped 4 bases, with 14 bases sitting between them. CDR3 length: 15 amino acids. Germline V gene sequence: CDR1 SEHNR, CDR2 FQNEAQ (reference sequence). As DNA, the CDR3 is TGTGCCAGCAGCTTATTAGGGGTATTTAGCACTGAAGCTTTCTTT. Its protein is CASSLLGVFSTEAFF.

This CDR3 is CASAPGGFSTDTQYF. DNA for the CDR3: TGTGCCAGCGCCCCAGGGGGATTTAGCACAGATACGCAGTATTTT. This sequence joins TRBV11-3 and TRBJ2-3, with 7 bases that match TRBD1. Germline CDR1 is SGHNT and CDR2 is YENEEA. Trimming took 8 bases from V and 0 from J; bases not matched to a gene: 8. The CDR3 consists of 15 residues. Variable domain in full (rest from reference TRBV11-3 and TRBJ2-3): EAGVVQSPRYKIIEKKQPVAFWCNPISGHNTLYWYLQNLGQGPELLIRYENEEAVDDSQLPKDRFSAERLKGVDSTLKIQPAELGDSAVYLCASAPGGFSTDTQYFGPGTRLTVL.

The chain uses TRBV18 and TRBJ2-5; TRBD2 aligns across 7 bases. CDR3 size: 14 residues. Germline V gene data show CDR1 as KGHSH and CDR2 as LQKENI. J lost 5 bases, V lost 1 base, and 4 bases had no gene match. The CDR3 protein is CASSPLAGEETQYF. CDR3 coding DNA: TGTGCCAGCTCACCACTGGCGGGAGAGGAGACCCAGTACTTC.

The chain has TRBV30 and TRBJ1-1; 8 bases agree with TRBD1. Germline-derived CDR1 and CDR2 are GTSNPN and SVGIG (reference sequence). V dropped 5 bases and J dropped 4; count of bases not matched to a gene: 9. The CDR3 covers 14 residues. The CDR3 reads CAWSFQGASTEAFF. CDR3 DNA: TGTGCCTGGTCCTTCCAGGGGGCATCCACTGAAGCTTTCTTT.

The rearrangement uses TRBV6-4 and TRBJ1-1; 8 bases line up with TRBD1. This CDR3 spans 15 amino acids. Germline assignment: CDR1 MRHNA and CDR2 SNTAGT. The ends lost 0 bases at V and 1 base at J; junction bases unmatched: 1. The CDR3 here is CASSDSDRGNTEAFF. CDR3 coding DNA: TGTGCCAGCAGTGACTCCGACAGGGGGAACACTGAAGCTTTCTTT.

This clone was recorded at least ten times. The CDR3, as DNA: TGTGCCAGCAGTACCCGGGACAGGGGCACCTACGAGCAGTACTTC. Protein product: CASSTRDRGTYEQYF. The genes are TRBV28 and TRBJ2-7; TRBD1 aligns across 10 bases. Germline V gene lookup returns CDR1 MDHEN and CDR2 SYDVKM. This CDR3 is built from 15 residues. V gave up 5 bases and J gave up 2 bases; unmatched junction bases: 6.

This clone was recorded once. The gene calls are TRBV5-1 and TRBJ2-3; 13 bases map to TRBD2. Germline V lookup: CDR1 SGHRS, CDR2 YFSETQ. With V trimmed by 7 bases and J by 5 bases, 13 bases remained unmatched. The CDR3 sequence is 17 residues long. The CDR3 region has the DNA TGCGCCAGCGCAGGATCGACTAGCGGGAGGTTGGTAGATACGCAGTATTTT. Its protein product is CASAGSTSGRLVDTQYF. Complete variable domain (other parts from reference TRBV5-1 and TRBJ2-3): KAGVTQTPRYLIKTRGQQVTLSCSPISGHRSVSWYQQTPGQGLQFLFEYFSETQRNKGNFPGRFSGRQFSNSRSEMNVSTLELGDSALYLCASAGSTSGRLVDTQYFGPGTRLTVL.

The gene calls are TRBV7-9 and TRBJ2-7; 7 nucleotides match TRBD2. Germline V gene data show CDR1 as SEHNR and CDR2 as FQNEAQ (reference sequence). The CDR3 is 11 residues long. The V and J ends lost 4 bases and 13 bases, in that order; junction bases with no gene match: 7. In nucleotides, the CDR3 is TGTGCCAGCAGCTCCCGGGACTACATATACTTC. This codes for CASSSRDYIYF.

The rearrangement uses TRBV7-3 and TRBJ2-3; weak D call: TRBD2 (5 bases). V shed 2 bases and J shed 4 bases, with 10 bases lying between them. CDR3 length equals 14 residues. Germline values: CDR1 SGHTA, CDR2 FQGTGA. The CDR3 DNA follows: TGTGCCAGCAGCTTATTGCCTAGCCCAGATACGCAGTATTTT. Amino acids: CASSLLPSPDTQYF.

The chain employs TRBV11-2 and TRBJ2-1; the match to TRBD1 covers 11 bases. V lost 2 bases, J lost 5 bases, and 8 bases stayed unmatched. The CDR3 contains 17 residues. Germline V CDR1 and CDR2: SGHAT, FQNNGV. The CDR3 loop reads CASSLSYGTGGDNEQFF. The CDR3 nucleotides are TGTGCCAGCAGCTTATCATATGGGACAGGGGGTGACAATGAGCAGTTCTTC.

This chain connects TRBV6-1 to TRBJ2-1; D is ambiguous. The V gene lost 1 base and the J gene lost 5 bases, with 12 bases spanning the gap. CDR3 size: 15 residues. Per the germline V gene, CDR1 is MNHNS and CDR2 is SASEGT. CDR3 sequence reads: CASSEGGPGHNEQFF. In nucleotides, the CDR3 is TGTGCCAGCAGTGAAGGAGGCCCCGGCCACAATGAGCAGTTCTTC.